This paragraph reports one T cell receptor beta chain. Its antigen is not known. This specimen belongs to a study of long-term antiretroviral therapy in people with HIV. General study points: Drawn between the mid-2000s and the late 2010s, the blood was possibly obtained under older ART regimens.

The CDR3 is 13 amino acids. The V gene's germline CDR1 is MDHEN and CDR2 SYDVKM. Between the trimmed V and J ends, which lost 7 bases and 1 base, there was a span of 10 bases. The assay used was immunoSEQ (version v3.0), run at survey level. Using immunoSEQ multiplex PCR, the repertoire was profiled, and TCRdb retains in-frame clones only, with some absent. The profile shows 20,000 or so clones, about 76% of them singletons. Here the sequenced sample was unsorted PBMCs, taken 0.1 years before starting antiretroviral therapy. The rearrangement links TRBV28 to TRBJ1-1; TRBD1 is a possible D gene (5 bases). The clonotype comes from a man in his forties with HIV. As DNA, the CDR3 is TGTGCCAGCACCCGACAGCAGAACACTGAAGCTTTCTTT. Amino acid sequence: CASTRQQNTEAFF.